This T cell receptor (beta chain) was found in a study of CD8 T cells in ankylosing spondylitis (dated by TCRdb to 2016 to 2017). Regarding the research as a whole: The study set out to find disease-linked TCR variants by profiling T cell receptor beta repertoires in ankylosing spondylitis patients and healthy donors. The full study cohort was made up of 25 to 30 ankylosing spondylitis patients and 95 to 130 healthy donors. Peripheral blood was sampled, and synovial fluid was additionally collected from ankylosing spondylitis patients.

TCRdb records Illumina HiSeq 2500 as the sequencer. Quantitative 5'-RACE with molecular barcodes was used to prepare TCR beta libraries. As for the original processing: A new computational method, built on a probabilistic model of VDJ rearrangement, was used to identify disease-linked TCR variants. TCRdb trimmed public reads at Q25 via fastp, called clones via MiXCR and kept in-frame beta chains. Duplicate CDR3 protein sequences are folded into a single record with the most common DNA and genes. The V and J calls here are based on TCRdb, not the publication. This sample has 200,000 to 250,000 distinct CDR3 sequences in its table, and 25% to 30% of those were observed once. The ten largest account for 5% to 7.5% of the sample. The paper's findings and limits, for the study overall: A CD8+ phenotype was shown by the disease-linked clones, which were found at relatively low frequencies in peripheral blood. A TCR beta motif of several highly homologous amino acid variants appeared characteristic of blood from ankylosing spondylitis patients. The disease-linked clones were reported to be significantly enriched in matched synovial fluid samples from ankylosing spondylitis patients. Some motif variants were previously reported in synovial fluid and blood of reactive arthritis patients, suggesting common disease-initiation mechanisms.

Trimming leaves V shorter by 3 bases and J shorter by 7 bases, with the junction holding 9 bases beyond the gene matches. Per the germline V gene, LGHNT is the CDR1 and FRNRAP is the CDR2. Spanning cysteine to phenylalanine, the CDR3 consists of 16 amino acids. Of the read, only the CDR3 DNA is kept; its 48 bases are in frame from base 1. This clonotype was observed at least ten times. Its recognized antigen is unknown. No quality values exist for individual bases; no much larger clone is one base distant. The chain employs TRBV12-5 and TRBJ1-6; the central 7 bases match TRBD1. This sequence was found in a male donor with ankylosing spondylitis or in good health (not recorded which). Sequencing was done on a sample of blood, either unsorted or a sorted T cell fraction (not recorded which). The bases read TGTGCTAGTGGTTTACTCCTGACAGGGAAAAATTCACCCCTCCACTTT. Protein translation: CASGLLLTGKNSPLHF.